This T cell receptor (beta chain) was recovered during a study of identical twins. The study's findings and limits: Models, which agreed with sharing between unrelated individuals, nonetheless underestimated the out-of-frame TCR alpha sharing seen in monozygotic twins.

TCRdb reprocessed the 5' RACE reads with MiXCR, giving one entry per CDR3 protein. Of 700,000 or so distinct CDR3 sequences listed, about 20% are singletons. This clonotype was detected a few times. Its target is unknown. The CDR3 is made up of 17 amino acids. Germline V lookup: CDR1 LNHNV, CDR2 YYDKDF (reference sequence). V gave up 7 bases and J gave up 0 bases; unmatched junction bases: 12. This sample was shared with a second study, whose subject was T cells expressing NK-cell markers.

The receptor was isolated from a woman younger than 35 in good health. The chain recombines TRBV15 with TRBJ2-1; 7 bases align to TRBD2. The sequenced sample was PBMCs. The CDR3 is CATTPTSASSSYNEQFF. CDR3 nucleotides: TGTGCCACCACCCCTACTAGCGCCTCAAGCTCCTACAATGAGCAGTTCTTC.